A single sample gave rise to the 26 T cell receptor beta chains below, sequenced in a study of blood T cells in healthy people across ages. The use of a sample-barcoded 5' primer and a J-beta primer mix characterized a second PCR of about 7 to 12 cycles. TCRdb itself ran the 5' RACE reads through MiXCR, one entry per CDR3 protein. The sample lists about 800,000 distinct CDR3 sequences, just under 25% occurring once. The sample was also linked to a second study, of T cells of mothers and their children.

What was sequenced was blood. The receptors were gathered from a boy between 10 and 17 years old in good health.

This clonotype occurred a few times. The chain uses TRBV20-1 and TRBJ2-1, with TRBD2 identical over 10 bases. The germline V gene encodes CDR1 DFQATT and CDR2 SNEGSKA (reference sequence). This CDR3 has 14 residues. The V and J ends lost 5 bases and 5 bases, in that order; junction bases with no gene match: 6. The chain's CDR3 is CSAETSGVHNEQFF. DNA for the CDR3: TGCAGTGCTGAAACTAGCGGGGTGCACAATGAGCAGTTCTTC.

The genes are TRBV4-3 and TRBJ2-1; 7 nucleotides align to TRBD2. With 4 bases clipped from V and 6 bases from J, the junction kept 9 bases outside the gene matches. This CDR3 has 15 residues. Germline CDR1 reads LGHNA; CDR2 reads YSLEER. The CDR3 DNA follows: TGCGCCAGCAGCCCCCGACTAGCTTTTGGCAATGAGCAGTTCTTC. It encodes CASSPRLAFGNEQFF.

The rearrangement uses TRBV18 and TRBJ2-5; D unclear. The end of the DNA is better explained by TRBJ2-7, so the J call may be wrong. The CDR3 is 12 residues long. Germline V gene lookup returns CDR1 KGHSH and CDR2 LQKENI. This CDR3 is CASSRGYHEQYF. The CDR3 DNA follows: TGTGCCAGCTCACGGGGTTACCACGAGCAGTACTTC.

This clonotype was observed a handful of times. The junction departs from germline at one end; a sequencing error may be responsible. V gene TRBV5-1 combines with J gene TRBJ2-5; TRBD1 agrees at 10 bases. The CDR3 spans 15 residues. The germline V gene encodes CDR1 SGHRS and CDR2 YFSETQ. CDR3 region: CASGLVGTGVETQYF. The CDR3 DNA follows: TGCGCCAGCGGCTTGGTTGGGACAGGGGTGGAGACCCAGTACTTC.

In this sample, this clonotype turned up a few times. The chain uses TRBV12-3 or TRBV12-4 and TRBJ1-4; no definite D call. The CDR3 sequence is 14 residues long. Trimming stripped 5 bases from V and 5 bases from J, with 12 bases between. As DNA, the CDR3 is TGTGCCAGCAGTCCCGGACGGAGGAATGAAAAACTGTTTTTT. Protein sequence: CASSPGRRNEKLFF.

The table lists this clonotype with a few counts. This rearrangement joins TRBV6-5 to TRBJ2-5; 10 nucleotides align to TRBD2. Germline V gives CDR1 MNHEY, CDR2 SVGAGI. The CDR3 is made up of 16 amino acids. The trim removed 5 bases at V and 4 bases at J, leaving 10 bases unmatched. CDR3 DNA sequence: TGTGCCAGCAGTACCCGGACTAGCGGAGGCGGAGAGACCCAGTACTTC. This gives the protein CASSTRTSGGGETQYF.

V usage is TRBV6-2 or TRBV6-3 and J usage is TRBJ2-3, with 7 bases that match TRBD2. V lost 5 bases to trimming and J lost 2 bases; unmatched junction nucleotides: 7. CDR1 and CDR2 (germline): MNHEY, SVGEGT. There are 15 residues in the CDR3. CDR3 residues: CASSLEGLSTDTQYF. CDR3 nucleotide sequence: TGTGCCAGCAGTCTAGAGGGACTATCCACAGATACGCAGTATTTT.

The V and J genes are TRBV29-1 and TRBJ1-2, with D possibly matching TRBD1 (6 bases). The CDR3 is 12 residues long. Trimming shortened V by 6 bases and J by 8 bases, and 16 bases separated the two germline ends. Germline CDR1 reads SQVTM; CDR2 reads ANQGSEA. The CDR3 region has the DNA TGCAGCGTGACCGGGACATCGGCAGGCTACACCTTC. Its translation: CSVTGTSAGYTF.

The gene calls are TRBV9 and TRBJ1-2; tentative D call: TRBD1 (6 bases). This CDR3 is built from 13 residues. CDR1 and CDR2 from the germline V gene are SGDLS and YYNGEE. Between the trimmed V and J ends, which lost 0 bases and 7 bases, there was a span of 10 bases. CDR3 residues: CASSVAQGAGYTF. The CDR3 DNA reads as TGTGCCAGCAGCGTAGCACAGGGCGCTGGCTACACCTTC.

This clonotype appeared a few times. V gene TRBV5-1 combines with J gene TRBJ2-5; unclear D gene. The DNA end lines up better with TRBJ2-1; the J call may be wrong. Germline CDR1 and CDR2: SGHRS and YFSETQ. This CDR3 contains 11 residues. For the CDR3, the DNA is TGCGCCAGCAATCTAGACTATGAGCAGTTCTTC. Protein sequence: CASNLDYEQFF.

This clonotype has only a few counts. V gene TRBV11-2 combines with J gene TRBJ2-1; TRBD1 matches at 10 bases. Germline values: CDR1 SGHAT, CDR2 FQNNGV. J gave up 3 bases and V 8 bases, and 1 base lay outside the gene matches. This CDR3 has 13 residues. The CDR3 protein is CASGTGDYNEQFF. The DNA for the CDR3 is TGTGCCAGCGGGACAGGGGACTACAATGAGCAGTTCTTC.

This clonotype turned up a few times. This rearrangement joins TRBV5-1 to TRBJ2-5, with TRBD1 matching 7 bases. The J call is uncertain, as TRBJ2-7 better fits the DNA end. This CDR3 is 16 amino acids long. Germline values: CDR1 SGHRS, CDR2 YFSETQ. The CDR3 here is CASSQGTALVFYEQYF. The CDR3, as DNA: TGCGCCAGCAGCCAAGGGACAGCCCTAGTCTTCTACGAGCAGTACTTC.

CDR3 in amino acids: CSVVLGFGYRGREQYF. The CDR3 DNA is TGCAGCGTTGTTTTGGGGTTTGGATACAGGGGACGAGAGCAGTACTTC. V and J are TRBV29-1 and TRBJ2-7, with 7 bases fitting TRBD1. Germline V gives CDR1 SQVTM, CDR2 ANQGSEA. V lost 4 bases and J lost 7; bases outside the gene matches: 19. This CDR3 has 16 residues.

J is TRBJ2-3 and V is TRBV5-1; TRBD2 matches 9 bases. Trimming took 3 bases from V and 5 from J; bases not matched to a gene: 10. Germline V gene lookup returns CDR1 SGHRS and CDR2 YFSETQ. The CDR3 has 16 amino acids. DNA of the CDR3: TGCGCCAGCAGCTCCGGAAGTAGCGGGAGTGGAGATACGCAGTATTTT. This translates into CASSSGSSGSGDTQYF.

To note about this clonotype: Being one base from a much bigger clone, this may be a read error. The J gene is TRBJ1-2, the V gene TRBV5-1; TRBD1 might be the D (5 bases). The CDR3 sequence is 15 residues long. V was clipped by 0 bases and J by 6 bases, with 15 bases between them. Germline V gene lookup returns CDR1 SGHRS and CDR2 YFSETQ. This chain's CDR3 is CASSLDPGPVHGYTF. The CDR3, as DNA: TGCGCCAGCAGCTTGGATCCAGGGCCCGTCCATGGCTACACCTTC.

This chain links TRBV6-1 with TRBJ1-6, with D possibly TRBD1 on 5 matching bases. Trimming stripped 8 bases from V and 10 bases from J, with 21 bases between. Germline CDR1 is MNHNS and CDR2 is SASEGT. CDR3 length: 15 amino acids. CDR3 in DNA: TGTGCCAGCTCCCCGGCCGGGGGGGTGAAATCACCCCTCCACTTT. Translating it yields CASSPAGGVKSPLHF.

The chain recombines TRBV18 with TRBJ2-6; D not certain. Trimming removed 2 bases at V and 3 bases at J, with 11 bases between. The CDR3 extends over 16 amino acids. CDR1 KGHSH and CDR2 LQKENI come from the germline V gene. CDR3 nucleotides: TGTGCCAGCTCACCATCACTGTCGAATGGGGCCAACGTCCTGACTTTC. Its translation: CASSPSLSNGANVLTF.

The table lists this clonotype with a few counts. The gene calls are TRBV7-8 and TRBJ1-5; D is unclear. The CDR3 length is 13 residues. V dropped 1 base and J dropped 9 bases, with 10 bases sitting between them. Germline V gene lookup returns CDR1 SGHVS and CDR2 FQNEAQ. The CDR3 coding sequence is TGTGCCAGCAGCTTAGACGGTGGTTGGCCCCAGCATTTT. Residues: CASSLDGGWPQHF.

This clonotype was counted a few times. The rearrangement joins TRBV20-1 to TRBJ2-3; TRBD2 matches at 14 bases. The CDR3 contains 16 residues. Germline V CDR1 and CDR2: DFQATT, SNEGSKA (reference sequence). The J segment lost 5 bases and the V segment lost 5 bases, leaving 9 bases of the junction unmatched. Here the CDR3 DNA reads TGCAGTGCTCCCCACGGACTAGCGGGGGGCCAAGATACGCAGTATTTT. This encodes CSAPHGLAGGQDTQYF.

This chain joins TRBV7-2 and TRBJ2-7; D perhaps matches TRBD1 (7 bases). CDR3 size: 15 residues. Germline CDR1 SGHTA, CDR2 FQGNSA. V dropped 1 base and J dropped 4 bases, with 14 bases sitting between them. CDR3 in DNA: TGTGCCAGCAGCTTAGAGTCAGGGGGGTTGTACGAGCAGTACTTC. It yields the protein CASSLESGGLYEQYF.

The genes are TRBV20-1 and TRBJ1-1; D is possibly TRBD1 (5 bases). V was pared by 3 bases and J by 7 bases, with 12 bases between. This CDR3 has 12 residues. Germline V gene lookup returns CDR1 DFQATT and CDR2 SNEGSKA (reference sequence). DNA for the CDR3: TGCAGTGCTAGTAGGGGAGGTAGTGAAGCTTTCTTT. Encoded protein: CSASRGGSEAFF.

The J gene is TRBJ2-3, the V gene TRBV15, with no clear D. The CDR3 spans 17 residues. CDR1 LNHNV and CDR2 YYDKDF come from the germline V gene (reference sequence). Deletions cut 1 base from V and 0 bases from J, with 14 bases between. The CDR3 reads CATSRGVRKTSTDTQYF. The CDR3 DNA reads TGTGCCACCAGCAGAGGCGTAAGGAAAACTAGCACAGATACGCAGTATTTT. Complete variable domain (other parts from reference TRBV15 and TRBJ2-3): DAMVIQNPRYQVTQFGKPVTLSCSQTLNHNVMYWYQQKSSQAPKLLFHYYDKDFNNEADTPDNFQSRRPNTSFCFLDIRSPGLGDTAMYLCATSRGVRKTSTDTQYFGPGTRLTVL.

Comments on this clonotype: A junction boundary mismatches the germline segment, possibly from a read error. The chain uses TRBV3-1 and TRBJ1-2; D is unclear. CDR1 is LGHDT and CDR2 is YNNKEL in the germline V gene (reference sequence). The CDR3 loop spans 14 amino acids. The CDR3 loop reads CASSHSGDMYGYAF. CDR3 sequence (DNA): TGTGCCAGCAGCCATAGCGGGGATATGTATGGCTACGCCTTC.

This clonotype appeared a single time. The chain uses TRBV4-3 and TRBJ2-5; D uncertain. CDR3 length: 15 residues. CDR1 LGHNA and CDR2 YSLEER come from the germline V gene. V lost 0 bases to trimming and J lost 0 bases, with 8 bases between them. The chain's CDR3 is CASSQELANQETQYF. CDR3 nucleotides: TGCGCCAGCAGCCAAGAACTGGCGAACCAAGAGACCCAGTACTTC.

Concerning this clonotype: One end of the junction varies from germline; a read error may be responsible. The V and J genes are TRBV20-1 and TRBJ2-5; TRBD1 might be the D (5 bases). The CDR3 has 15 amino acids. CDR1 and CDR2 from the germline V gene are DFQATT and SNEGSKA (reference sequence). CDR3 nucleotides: TGCAGTGCTAGAAAGGTTGGGTTGGGGCAAGAGATCCAGTACTTC. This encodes CSARKVGLGQEIQYF.

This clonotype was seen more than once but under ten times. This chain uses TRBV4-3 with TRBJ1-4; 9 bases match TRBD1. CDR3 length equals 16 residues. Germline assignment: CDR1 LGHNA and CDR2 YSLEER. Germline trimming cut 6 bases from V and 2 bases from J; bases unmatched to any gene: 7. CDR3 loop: CASSSTGGSTNEKLFF. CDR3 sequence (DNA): TGCGCCAGCAGTTCGACAGGGGGGTCCACTAATGAAAAACTGTTTTTT.